This paragraph covers one T cell receptor (beta chain) sequence. The sample originates from a study of OX40 agonist ivuxolimab in advanced cancers. Study context: The study treated patients with ivuxolimab, an agonistic anti-OX40 (CD134) antibody.

The method was immunoSEQ multiplex PCR; TCRdb's version includes in-frame clones alone and lacks a portion of them. The sample records 90,000 to 100,000 clones, approximately 80% being singletons. V lost 0 bases and J lost 4, with 4 bases in between. CDR3 size: 13 residues. Germline lookup yields CDR1 SGHDT and CDR2 YYEEEE. This chain uses TRBV5-6 with TRBJ2-2; D is uncertain. The sequence came from an adult with an advanced solid tumor such as melanoma, head and neck, liver or kidney cancer. The source was CD4+ or CD8+ T cells sorted from blood, collected in a trial of the OX40 agonist ivuxolimab. The CDR3 is CASSLAPTGELFF. The CDR3 DNA is TGTGCCAGCAGCTTGGCCCCCACCGGGGAGCTGTTTTTT.